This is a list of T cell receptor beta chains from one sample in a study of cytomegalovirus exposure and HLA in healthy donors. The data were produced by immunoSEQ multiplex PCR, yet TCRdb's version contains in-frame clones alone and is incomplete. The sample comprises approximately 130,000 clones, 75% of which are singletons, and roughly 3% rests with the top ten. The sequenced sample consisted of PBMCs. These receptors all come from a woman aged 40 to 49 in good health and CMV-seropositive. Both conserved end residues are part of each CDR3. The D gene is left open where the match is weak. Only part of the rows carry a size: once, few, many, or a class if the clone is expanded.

CDR3nt: TGTGCCAGCACCAGCTGGCTAGCACCCCTCCACTTT
CDR3aa: CASTSWLAPLHF
j_gene: TRBJ1-6
d_gene: NA
v_gene: TRBV5-6
abundance: NA

CDR3nt: TGTGCCAGCAAAAGGCAGGAGGGGTTGGGGACCGGGGAGCTGTTTTTT
CDR3aa: CASKRQEGLGTGELFF
j_gene: TRBJ2-2
d_gene: NA
v_gene: TRBV7-2
abundance: NA

CDR3nt: TGTGCCAGCAGCTTAGGAGCGGGGGGGTTCACAGATACGCAGTATTTT
CDR3aa: CASSLGAGGFTDTQYF
j_gene: TRBJ2-3
d_gene: TRBD2
v_gene: TRBV7-6
abundance: NA

CDR3nt: TGTGCCAGCAGCTTCGGGGACAGGGTTCATGGCTACACCTTC
CDR3aa: CASSFGDRVHGYTF
j_gene: TRBJ1-2
d_gene: TRBD1
v_gene: TRBV5-4
abundance: once

CDR3nt: TGTGCCAGCAGTCCCGACAGGGGGCCCACCGGCACCATATATTTT
CDR3aa: CASSPDRGPTGTIYF
j_gene: TRBJ1-3
d_gene: TRBD1
v_gene: TRBV2
abundance: NA

CDR3nt: TGTGCCAGCAGTTTATTACGGGGGGCTCAGCCCCAGCATTTT
CDR3aa: CASSLLRGAQPQHF
j_gene: TRBJ1-5
d_gene: NA
v_gene: TRBV28
abundance: NA

CDR3nt: TGCGCCAGCAGCCCTGACAGGACTAGTAGTTCCGGGGAGCTGTTTTTT
CDR3aa: CASSPDRTSSSGELFF
j_gene: TRBJ2-2
d_gene: NA
v_gene: TRBV4-3
abundance: few

CDR3nt: TGCGCCAGCAGTCACCCGGGACTGTGCGGCACAGATACGCAGTATTTT
CDR3aa: CASSHPGLCGTDTQYF
j_gene: TRBJ2-3
d_gene: NA
v_gene: TRBV23-1
abundance: NA

CDR3nt: TGTGCCAGCTCAAGCGGGAGAGATCAGCCCCAGCATTTT
CDR3aa: CASSSGRDQPQHF
j_gene: TRBJ1-5
d_gene: NA
v_gene: TRBV18
abundance: NA

CDR3nt: TGTGCCAGCAGCAGCGGGAGGGCCGATACGCAGTATTTT
CDR3aa: CASSSGRADTQYF
j_gene: TRBJ2-3
d_gene: TRBD2
v_gene: TRBV27
abundance: once

CDR3nt: TGCGCCAGCAGCCGGACCGGGGATCGGTCTGAAGCTTTCTTT
CDR3aa: CASSRTGDRSEAFF
j_gene: TRBJ1-1
d_gene: NA
v_gene: TRBV4-1
abundance: once